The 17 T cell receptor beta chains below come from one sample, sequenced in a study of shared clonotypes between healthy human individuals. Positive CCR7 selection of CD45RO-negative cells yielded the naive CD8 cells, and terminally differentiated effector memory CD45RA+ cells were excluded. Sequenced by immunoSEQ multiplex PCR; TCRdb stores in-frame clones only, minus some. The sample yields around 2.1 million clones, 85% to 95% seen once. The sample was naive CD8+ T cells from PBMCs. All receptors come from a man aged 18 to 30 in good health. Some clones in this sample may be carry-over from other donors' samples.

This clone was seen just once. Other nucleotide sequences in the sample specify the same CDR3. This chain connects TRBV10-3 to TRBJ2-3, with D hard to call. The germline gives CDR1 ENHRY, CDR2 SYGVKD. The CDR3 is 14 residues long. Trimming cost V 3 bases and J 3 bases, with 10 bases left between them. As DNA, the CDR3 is TGTGCCATCAGTGACGAAACCGGGACAGATACGCAGTATTTT. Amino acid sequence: CAISDETGTDTQYF.

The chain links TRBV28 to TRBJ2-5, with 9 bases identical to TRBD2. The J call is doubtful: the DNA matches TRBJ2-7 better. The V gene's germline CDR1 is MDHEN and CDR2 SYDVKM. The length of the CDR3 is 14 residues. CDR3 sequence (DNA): TGTGCCAGCAGTTCGGATACTAGCGGGTACGAGCAGTACTTC. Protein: CASSSDTSGYEQYF.

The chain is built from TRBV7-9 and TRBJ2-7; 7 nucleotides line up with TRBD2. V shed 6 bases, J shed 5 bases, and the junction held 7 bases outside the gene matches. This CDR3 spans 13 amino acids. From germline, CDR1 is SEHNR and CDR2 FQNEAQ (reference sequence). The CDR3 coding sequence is TGTGCCAGCAGGGCTCTAGCGGTCCACGAGCAGTACTTC. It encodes CASRALAVHEQYF.

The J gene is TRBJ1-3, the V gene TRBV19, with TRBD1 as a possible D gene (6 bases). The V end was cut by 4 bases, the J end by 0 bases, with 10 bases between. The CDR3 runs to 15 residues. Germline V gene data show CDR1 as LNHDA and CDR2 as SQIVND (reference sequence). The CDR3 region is CASSTTGPSGNTIYF. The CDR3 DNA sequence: TGTGCCAGTAGTACTACAGGGCCCTCTGGAAACACCATATATTTT. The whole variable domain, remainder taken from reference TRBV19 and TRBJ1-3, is DGGITQSPKYLFRKEGQNVTLSCEQNLNHDAMYWYRQDPGQGLRLIYYSQIVNDFQKGDIAEGYSVSREKKESFPLTVTSAQKNPTAFYLCASSTTGPSGNTIYFGEGSWLTVV.

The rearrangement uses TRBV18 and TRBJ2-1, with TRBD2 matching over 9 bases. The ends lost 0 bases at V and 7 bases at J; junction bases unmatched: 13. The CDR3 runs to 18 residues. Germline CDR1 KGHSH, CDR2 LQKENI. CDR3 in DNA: TGTGCCAGCTCACCACCGTCTCATCTTAGCGGGAGTTCGAATGAGCAGTTCTTC. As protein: CASSPPSHLSGSSNEQFF.

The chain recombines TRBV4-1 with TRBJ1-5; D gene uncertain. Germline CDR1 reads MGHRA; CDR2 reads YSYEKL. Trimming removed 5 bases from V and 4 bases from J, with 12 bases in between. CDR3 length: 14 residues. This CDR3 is CASSETPGNQPQHF. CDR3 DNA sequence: TGCGCCAGCAGCGAAACACCAGGTAATCAGCCCCAGCATTTT.

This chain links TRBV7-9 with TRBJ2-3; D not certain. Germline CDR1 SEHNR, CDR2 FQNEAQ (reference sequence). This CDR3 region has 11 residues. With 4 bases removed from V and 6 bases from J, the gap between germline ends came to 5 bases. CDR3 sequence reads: CASSYKDTQYF. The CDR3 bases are TGTGCCAGCAGCTACAAGGATACGCAGTATTTT.

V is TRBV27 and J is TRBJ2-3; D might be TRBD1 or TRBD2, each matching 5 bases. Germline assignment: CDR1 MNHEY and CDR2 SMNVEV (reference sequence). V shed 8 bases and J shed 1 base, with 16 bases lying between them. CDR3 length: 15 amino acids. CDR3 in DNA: TGTGCCAGCTCCCGAGGGGTGGGAGGCACAGATACGCAGTATTTT. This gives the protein CASSRGVGGTDTQYF.

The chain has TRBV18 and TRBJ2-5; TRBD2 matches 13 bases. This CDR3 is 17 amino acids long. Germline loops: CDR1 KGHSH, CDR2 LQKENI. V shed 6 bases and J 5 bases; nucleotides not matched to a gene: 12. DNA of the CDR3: TGTGCCAGCTCCCCCGGGACTAGCGGGGCCATGATGGAGACCCAGTACTTC. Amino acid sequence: CASSPGTSGAMMETQYF.

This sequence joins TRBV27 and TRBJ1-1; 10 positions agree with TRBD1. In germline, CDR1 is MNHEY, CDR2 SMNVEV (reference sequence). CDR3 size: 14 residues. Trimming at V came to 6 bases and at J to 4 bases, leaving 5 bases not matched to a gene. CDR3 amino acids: CASRIRDRGTEAFF. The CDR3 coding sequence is TGTGCCAGCAGAATCCGGGACAGGGGCACTGAAGCTTTCTTT.

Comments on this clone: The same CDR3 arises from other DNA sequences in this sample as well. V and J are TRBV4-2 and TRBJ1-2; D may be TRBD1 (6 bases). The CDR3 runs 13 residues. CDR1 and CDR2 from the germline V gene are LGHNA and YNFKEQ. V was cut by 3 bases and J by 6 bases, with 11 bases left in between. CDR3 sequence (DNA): TGTGCCAGCAGCCAGGGCTACAGGGATGGCTACACCTTC. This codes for CASSQGYRDGYTF.

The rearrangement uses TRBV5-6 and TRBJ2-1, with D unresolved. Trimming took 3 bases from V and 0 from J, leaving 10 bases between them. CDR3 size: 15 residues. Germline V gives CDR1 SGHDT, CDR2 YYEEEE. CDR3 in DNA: TGTGCCAGCAGCTGGGGTGGGGTCTCCTACAATGAGCAGTTCTTC. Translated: CASSWGGVSYNEQFF.

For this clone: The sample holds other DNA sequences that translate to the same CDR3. The CDR3 bases are TGTGCCAGCAGCGAAGGGACCGGGGAGCTGTTTTTT. Translated, it gives CASSEGTGELFF. The chain employs TRBV9 and TRBJ2-2; no definite D call. The V end lost 3 bases, the J end lost 5 bases, and 5 bases lay between the germline ends. Germline-derived CDR1 and CDR2 are SGDLS and YYNGEE. The CDR3 is 12 residues long.

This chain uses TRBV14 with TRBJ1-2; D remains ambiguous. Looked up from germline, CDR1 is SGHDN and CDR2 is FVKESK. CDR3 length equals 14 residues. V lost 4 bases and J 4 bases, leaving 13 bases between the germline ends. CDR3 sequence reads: CASSPLVPSYGYTF. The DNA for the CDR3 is TGTGCCAGCAGCCCCCTGGTTCCTAGCTATGGCTACACCTTC.

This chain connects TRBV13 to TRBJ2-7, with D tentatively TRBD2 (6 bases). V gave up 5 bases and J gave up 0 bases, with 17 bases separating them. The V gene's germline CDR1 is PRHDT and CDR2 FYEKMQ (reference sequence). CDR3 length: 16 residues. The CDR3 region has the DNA TGTGCCAGCAGCATAGATTCGGGGGATAGCTCCTACGAGCAGTACTTC. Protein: CASSIDSGDSSYEQYF.

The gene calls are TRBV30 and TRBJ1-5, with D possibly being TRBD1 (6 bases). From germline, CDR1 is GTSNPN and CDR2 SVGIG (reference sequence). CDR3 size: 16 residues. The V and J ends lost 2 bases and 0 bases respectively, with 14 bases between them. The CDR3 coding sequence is TGTGCCTGGAGTTTCCGGACAGAATATAGCAATCAGCCCCAGCATTTT. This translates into CAWSFRTEYSNQPQHF.

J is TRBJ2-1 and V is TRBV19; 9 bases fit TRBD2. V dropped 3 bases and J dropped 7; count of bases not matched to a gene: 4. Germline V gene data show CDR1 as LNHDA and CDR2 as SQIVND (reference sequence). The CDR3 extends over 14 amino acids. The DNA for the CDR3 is TGTGCCAGTAGTATCGCGGGAGGGCCGAATGAGCAGTTCTTC. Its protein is CASSIAGGPNEQFF.